The clone carrying this T cell receptor beta chain was seen only once. A junction boundary mismatches the germline segment, possibly from a read error. The record originates from a study of identical twins. Per germline, CDR1 SGHDT and CDR2 YYEEEE. This CDR3 is 14 amino acids long. TCRdb independently ran MiXCR on the 5' RACE reads; one entry per CDR3 protein. The sample consists of under 900,000 distinct CDR3 sequences, roughly 12% of them appearing once. The same data also contributed to another study, on yellow fever vaccine responses in identical twins.

Sequencing was done on a sample of PBMCs. This sequence joins TRBV5-6 and TRBJ1-2; D remains unclear. The sequence came from a woman aged 18-30 years in good health. CDR3 loop: CAISPGLVCYGYTF. In DNA, the CDR3 is TGTGCCATCAGCCCCGGGCTCGTCTGCTATGGCTACACCTTC.